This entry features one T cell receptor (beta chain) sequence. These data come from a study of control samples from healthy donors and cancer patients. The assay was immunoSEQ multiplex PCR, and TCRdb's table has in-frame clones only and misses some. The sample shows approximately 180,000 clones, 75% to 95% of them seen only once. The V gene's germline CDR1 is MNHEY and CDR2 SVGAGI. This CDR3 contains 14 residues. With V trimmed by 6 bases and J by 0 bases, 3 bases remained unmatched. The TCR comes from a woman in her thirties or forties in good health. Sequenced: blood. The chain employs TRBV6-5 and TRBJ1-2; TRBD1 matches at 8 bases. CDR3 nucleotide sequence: TGTGCCAGCAGCCGGACAGGGCCTAACTATGGCTACACCTTC. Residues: CASSRTGPNYGYTF.